Below, 19 T cell receptor beta chains from the same sample are listed, as sequenced in a study of OX40 agonist ivuxolimab in advanced cancers. Produced via immunoSEQ multiplex PCR; TCRdb's table is partial and in-frame only. Seen here are under 70,000 clones, roughly four fifths observed once, and the top ten hold about 4.1%. The source material was CD4+ or CD8+ T cells sorted from blood, sampled in a trial of the OX40 agonist ivuxolimab. The receptors shown here come from an adult with an advanced solid tumor such as melanoma, head and neck, liver or kidney cancer.

The rearrangement joins TRBV10-1 to TRBJ2-3; D perhaps matches TRBD2 (6 bases). V gave up 3 bases and J gave up 5 bases, with 18 bases separating them. This CDR3 comprises 16 residues. Germline V CDR1 and CDR2: WNHNN, SYGVQD (reference sequence). CDR3 in DNA: TGCGCCAGCAGTGATAAGGGCGGGGTCGGGAGAGATACGCAGTATTTT. Its translation is CASSDKGGVGRDTQYF.

The V and J genes are TRBV29-1 and TRBJ1-1; no reliable D call. This CDR3 comprises 13 residues. V was trimmed by 6 bases and J by 0 bases, leaving 11 bases between them. Germline lookup yields CDR1 SQVTM and CDR2 ANQGSEA. The CDR3 bases are TGCAGCGTCGTAAACGGAATGAACACTGAAGCTTTCTTT. It encodes CSVVNGMNTEAFF.

This clone was found once. The J gene is TRBJ2-5, the V gene TRBV5-1; TRBD1 might be the D (6 bases). V was pared by 5 bases and J by 2 bases, with 16 bases between. Germline V lookup: CDR1 SGHRS, CDR2 YFSETQ. The CDR3 runs 15 residues. This CDR3 reads CASRVRGDNQETQYF. The CDR3 region has the DNA TGCGCCAGCAGGGTCAGGGGCGATAATCAAGAGACCCAGTACTTC.

V is TRBV11-3 and J is TRBJ2-2; no clear D gene. CDR3 length: 15 residues. CDR1 is SGHNT and CDR2 is YENEEA in the germline V gene. Deletions cut 1 base from V and 1 base from J, with 7 bases between. In DNA, the CDR3 is TGTGCCAGCAGCTTAGTTCGAGGGAACACCGGGGAGCTGTTTTTT. Translation gives CASSLVRGNTGELFF.

This clone was seen a single time. V is TRBV27 and J is TRBJ2-7; D ambiguous. This CDR3 is 14 amino acids long. V lost 0 bases and J 5 bases, leaving 11 bases between the germline ends. CDR1 and CDR2 (germline): MNHEY, SMNVEV (reference sequence). The DNA for the CDR3 is TGTGCCAGCAGTTTATCCTTCATGGTAGACGAGCAGTACTTC. Its translation is CASSLSFMVDEQYF.

The chain is built from TRBV7-8 and TRBJ1-1, with D hard to call. This CDR3 contains 14 residues. The ends were cut back, 4 bases at V and 3 bases at J, with 12 bases in the middle. CDR1 and CDR2 from the germline V gene are SGHVS and FQNEAQ. Here the CDR3 reads CASSWGGEDTEAFF. In nucleotides, the CDR3 is TGTGCCAGCAGCTGGGGTGGGGAGGACACTGAAGCTTTCTTT.

The V call is TRBV29-1, the J call TRBJ1-5; D might be TRBD1 (5 bases). Deletions cut 4 bases from V and 3 bases from J, with 13 bases between. The CDR3 runs 14 residues. CDR1 is SQVTM and CDR2 is ANQGSEA in the germline V gene. The CDR3 is CSVVEGRANQPQHF. DNA of the CDR3: TGCAGCGTTGTGGAAGGCAGGGCCAATCAGCCCCAGCATTTT.

This clone came up once. Here the CDR3 DNA reads TGCGCCAGCAGCTTGGAGGGAAAACTGTTTTTT. Translating gives CASSLEGKLFF. The chain combines TRBV5-1 with TRBJ1-4; D is ambiguous. Germline values: CDR1 SGHRS, CDR2 YFSETQ. CDR3 length: 11 amino acids. The ends were cut back, 0 bases at V and 10 bases at J, with 4 bases in the middle.

The chain employs TRBV10-3 and TRBJ2-1; 10 bases match TRBD1. The CDR3 contains 15 residues. Germline CDR1 is ENHRY and CDR2 is SYGVKD. V lost 4 bases and J lost 1; bases outside the gene matches: 1. CDR3 sequence (DNA): TGTGCCATCAGTGGGGGACAGGGGTCCTACAATGAGCAGTTCTTC. Translated, it gives CAISGGQGSYNEQFF.

The rearrangement joins TRBV6-5 to TRBJ1-1, with D tentatively TRBD1 (6 bases). Trimming shortened V by 2 bases and J by 4 bases, and 17 bases separated the two germline ends. Germline CDR1 MNHEY, CDR2 SVGAGI. This CDR3 contains 16 residues. CDR3 protein: CASSYHRIGGPTEAFF. The DNA of the CDR3 is TGTGCCAGCAGTTACCATAGAATCGGGGGGCCCACTGAAGCTTTCTTT.

The chain couples TRBV7-6 to TRBJ1-1, with D unresolved. The V gene lost 0 bases and the J gene lost 1 base, with 6 bases spanning the gap. Germline V lookup: CDR1 SGHVS, CDR2 FNYEAQ. CDR3 length: 14 residues. CDR3 residues: CASSLAGQNTEAFF. The CDR3, as DNA: TGTGCCAGCAGCTTAGCAGGGCAGAACACTGAAGCTTTCTTT.

This clone appeared many times. V is TRBV7-8 and J is TRBJ2-7, with D possibly TRBD1 on 5 matching bases. Trimming shortened V by 0 bases and J by 0 bases, and 15 bases separated the two germline ends. The CDR3 covers 17 residues. Germline loops: CDR1 SGHVS, CDR2 FQNEAQ. The CDR3 region has the DNA TGTGCCAGCAGCTTAGCTGGTTTGAGACAGAGCTCCTACGAGCAGTACTTC. Translated, it gives CASSLAGLRQSSYEQYF.

This chain links TRBV6-1 with TRBJ1-1; D is uncertain. Germline V gene lookup returns CDR1 MNHNS and CDR2 SASEGT. The ends were cut back, 0 bases at V and 3 bases at J, with 8 bases in the middle. This CDR3 spans 14 amino acids. The chain's CDR3 is CASSEALVYTEAFF. The CDR3 DNA reads TGTGCCAGCAGTGAAGCGTTGGTTTACACTGAAGCTTTCTTT.

This clone was observed a handful of times. This chain links TRBV7-9 with TRBJ1-1, with D unclear. This CDR3 spans 13 amino acids. The V end was cut by 8 bases, the J end by 7 bases, with 17 bases between. Germline lookup yields CDR1 SEHNR and CDR2 FQNEAQ (reference sequence). This CDR3 reads CASAVGLGLEAFF. The DNA of the CDR3 is TGTGCCAGCGCCGTTGGGCTAGGCCTTGAAGCTTTCTTT.

This clone appeared a single time. The rearrangement links TRBV2 to TRBJ1-1; no firm D call. CDR1 and CDR2 (germline): SNHLY, FYNNEI. The CDR3 has 15 amino acids. With 2 bases removed from V and 2 bases from J, the gap between germline ends came to 12 bases. The CDR3 nucleotides are TGTGCCAGCAGTGAATTTGGAAGAATCAACACTGAAGCTTTCTTT. Translated, it gives CASSEFGRINTEAFF.

This rearrangement joins TRBV11-2 to TRBJ1-2; 8 bases line up with TRBD1. The CDR3 has 13 amino acids. The V gene's germline CDR1 is SGHAT and CDR2 FQNNGV. V shed 5 bases and J 8 bases; nucleotides not matched to a gene: 7. The CDR3 DNA sequence: TGTGCCAGCAGCCGGACAGGGATGTTAGGCTACACCTTC. Its translation: CASSRTGMLGYTF.

This chain links TRBV5-1 with TRBJ1-2; 8 bases align to TRBD1. In germline, CDR1 is SGHRS, CDR2 YFSETQ. The CDR3 covers 14 residues. Trimming removed 4 bases from V and 2 bases from J; junction bases left unmatched: 4. The CDR3 nucleotides read TGCGCCAGCAGCCCGGACAGGGAAAACTATGGCTACACCTTC. Residues: CASSPDRENYGYTF.

V gene TRBV9 combines with J gene TRBJ2-6; TRBD2 aligns across 11 bases. This CDR3 comprises 19 residues. J gave up 0 bases and V 0 bases, and 5 bases lay outside the gene matches. The V gene's germline CDR1 is SGDLS and CDR2 YYNGEE. CDR3 in DNA: TGTGCCAGCAGCGTAGATCTAGCGGGGGGCACCTCTGGGGCCAACGTCCTGACTTTC. Its protein product is CASSVDLAGGTSGANVLTF.

The rearrangement joins TRBV19 to TRBJ1-3; D remains ambiguous. The V end lost 8 bases, the J end lost 0 bases, and 17 bases lay between the germline ends. The V gene's germline CDR1 is LNHDA and CDR2 SQIVND (reference sequence). The CDR3 runs to 16 residues. In DNA form, the CDR3 reads TGTGCCAGTCTCGATCGGCCCGATCCCTCTGGAAACACCATATATTTT. Encoded protein: CASLDRPDPSGNTIYF.